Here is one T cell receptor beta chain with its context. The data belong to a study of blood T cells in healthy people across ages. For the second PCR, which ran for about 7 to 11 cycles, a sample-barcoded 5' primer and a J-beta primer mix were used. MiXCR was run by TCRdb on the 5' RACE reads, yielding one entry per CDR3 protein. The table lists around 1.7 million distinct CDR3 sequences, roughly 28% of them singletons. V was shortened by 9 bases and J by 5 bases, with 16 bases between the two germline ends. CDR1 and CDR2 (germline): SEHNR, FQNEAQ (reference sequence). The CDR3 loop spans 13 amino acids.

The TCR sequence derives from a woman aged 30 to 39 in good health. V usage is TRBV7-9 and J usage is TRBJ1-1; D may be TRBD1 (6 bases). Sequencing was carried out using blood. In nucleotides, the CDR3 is TGTGCCAGTGCACGACAGGAGGGGACTGAAGCTTTCTTT. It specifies CASARQEGTEAFF.